This entry describes one T cell receptor (beta chain). Its antigen remains unknown. This entry comes from a study of T cell repertoires in cytomegalovirus infection. Across the study: It was recently identified HLA-C-restricted and well-studied HLA-B-restricted CMV epitopes that the study used. Signatures in public TCR beta sequences pointed to both CMV infection and matching HLA type. Overall study results and limits: Across the ex vivo response, the dominant clonotypes were HLA-C-restricted CMV-specific TCR beta clonotypes. Totalled public TCR beta family frequency picked out people who carried CMV plus the relevant HLA.

TCRdb independently ran MiXCR on the reads; one entry per CDR3 protein. The data show about 700,000 distinct CDR3 sequences, with about 33% seen just once and about 20% held by the top ten. The sequencing used cultured PBMCs, collected from culture after CMV antigen stimulation. This sequence originates from a human donor in good health (CMV status not recorded). Some clones in this sample may be carry-over from other donors' samples.

The CDR3 DNA reads as TGTGCCAGCAGTGCGGCTAGCGGGGGGGCGCTGACCTACAATGAGCAGTTCTTC. Its translation: CASSAASGGALTYNEQFF. J is TRBJ2-1 and V is TRBV2; TRBD2 aligns across 12 bases. The CDR3 runs to 18 residues. CDR1 SNHLY and CDR2 FYNNEI come from the germline V gene. Trimming removed 4 bases from V and 2 bases from J; junction bases left unmatched: 9.